The 8 T cell receptor beta chains reported below all come from one sample, sequenced in a study of CXCR3-negative and CXCR3-positive naive CD8 T cells. Libraries of TRB cDNA were made by 5' RACE and carried UMIs. TCRdb reprocessed the 5' RACE reads and stores each CDR3 protein as one record, lacking DNA. In all, the sample yields approximately 140,000 distinct CDR3 sequences. Study outcomes and limitations: Higher TRB CDR3 hydrophobicity marked CXCR3-positive naive cells relative to CXCR3-negative naive cells.

Their specific antigens are unknown. Input material: naive CXCR3+ CD8+ T cells from blood. Subset denoted: CD45RO-CCR7+CD27+CD95- naive CD8+ T cells expressing CXCR3 (TNR3+). The origin of the receptors is a human donor in good health. Some clones in this sample may be carry-over from other donors' samples.

The chain combines TRBV7-9 with TRBJ2-7; the D call of TRBD1 rests on TCRdb alone, since no DNA is present to check it. The CDR3 extends over 16 amino acids. From germline, CDR1 is SEHNR and CDR2 FQNEAQ (reference sequence). CDR3 loop: CASSLGVGQGANEQYF.

This chain connects TRBV4-3 to TRBJ1-1; TCRdb proposes TRBD1, but this gene call is untestable without DNA. This CDR3 spans 16 amino acids. The germline CDR1 and CDR2 sequences are LGHNA and YSLEER. CDR3 amino acids: CASSQDPRGMGTEAFF.

The rearrangement joins TRBV7-3 to TRBJ2-1; TCRdb proposes TRBD1, but this gene call is untestable without DNA. Germline V CDR1 and CDR2: SGHTA, FQGTGA. There are 17 residues in the CDR3. CDR3 region: CASSLTGTGSSYNEQFF.

This chain uses TRBV7-9 with TRBJ2-7. Germline V gene sequence: CDR1 SEHNR, CDR2 FQNEAQ (reference sequence). CDR3 size: 13 residues. CDR3 sequence reads: CASSPGGSHEQYF.

The chain couples TRBV5-1 to TRBJ2-7; TCRdb's D gene call, TRBD2, goes unchecked for lack of DNA. Germline V gene sequence: CDR1 SGHRS, CDR2 YFSETQ. CDR3 length: 12 residues. Here the CDR3 reads CASSLVGHEQYF.

J is TRBJ2-3 and V is TRBV2; TCRdb calls TRBD1, which cannot be checked without DNA. The CDR3 length is 13 residues. Germline CDR1 is SNHLY and CDR2 is FYNNEI. This CDR3 reads CASAAGDADTQYF.

The chain employs TRBV20-1 and TRBJ2-2. Germline CDR1 reads DFQATT; CDR2 reads SNEGSKA (reference sequence). This CDR3 contains 13 residues. CDR3 in amino acids: CSARSENTGELFF.

V and J are TRBV5-1 and TRBJ2-1; TCRdb designates TRBD2, a call that cannot be tested without DNA. CDR1 is SGHRS, CDR2 YFSETQ, per germline. The CDR3 consists of 14 residues. The CDR3 is CASSLVTSYNEQFF.